This passage covers 8 T cell receptor beta chains from one sample sequenced in a study of T cell responses to AZD1222 COVID-19 vaccine. Clones were read by immunoSEQ multiplex PCR, and TCRdb kept only the in-frame ones, dropping some. The sample contains roughly 70,000 clones, approximately 90% of which appear only once. This specimen consisted of peripheral blood, obtained on day 0 of AZD1222 vaccination. The source is an adult in good health.

This chain connects TRBV7-9 to TRBJ2-1, with D possibly being TRBD2 (6 bases). This CDR3 has 15 residues. V was clipped by 0 bases and J by 4 bases, with 10 bases between them. CDR1 and CDR2 (germline): SEHNR, FQNEAQ (reference sequence). The CDR3 region has the DNA TGTGCCAGCAGCTTAGCGGACGGGAGTTACAATGAGCAGTTCTTC. This encodes CASSLADGSYNEQFF.

CDR3: CASSVGHLNTIYF. In nucleotides, the CDR3 is TGTGCCAGCAGCGTGGGACATCTAAACACCATATATTTT. The V and J genes are TRBV7-8 and TRBJ1-3; possibly TRBD1 for D (6 bases). This CDR3 contains 13 residues. V lost 5 bases to trimming and J lost 6 bases, with 11 bases between them. In germline, CDR1 is SGHVS, CDR2 FQNEAQ.

V gene TRBV15 combines with J gene TRBJ1-6; a weak D match, TRBD1 (5 bases). CDR1 is LNHNV and CDR2 is YYDKDF in the germline V gene (reference sequence). This CDR3 is 15 amino acids long. Trimming cost V 4 bases and J 7 bases, with 14 bases left between them. The CDR3 is CATSKLGGSNSPLHF. In DNA, the CDR3 is TGTGCCACCAGCAAGCTTGGGGGGAGCAATTCACCCCTCCACTTT.

This chain connects TRBV28 to TRBJ2-7, with D unclear. V was trimmed by 7 bases and J by 3 bases, leaving 13 bases between them. The length of the CDR3 is 13 residues. Germline V gene sequence: CDR1 MDHEN, CDR2 SYDVKM. The CDR3 bases are TGTGCCAGCAACGCGGTGTCCAGCTACGAGCAGTACTTC. Translating gives CASNAVSSYEQYF.

This sequence joins TRBV19 and TRBJ1-2; 8 bases match TRBD1. CDR1 is LNHDA and CDR2 is SQIVND in the germline V gene (reference sequence). The CDR3 runs 15 residues. After removal of 3 bases from V and 8 bases from J, the junction contained 11 bases not matched to a gene. CDR3 sequence reads: CASSILGDRGYGYTF. As DNA, the CDR3 is TGTGCCAGTAGTATCCTGGGCGACAGGGGTTACGGCTACACCTTC.

This chain joins TRBV28 and TRBJ1-5; D is unresolved. V lost 3 bases, J lost 4 bases, and 7 bases lay in between. CDR1 is MDHEN, CDR2 SYDVKM, per germline. This CDR3 has 13 amino acids. The CDR3 here is CASSFGFNQPQHF. The CDR3 bases are TGTGCCAGCAGTTTTGGGTTTAATCAGCCCCAGCATTTT.

The CDR3 loop reads CASSLGQSNEQFF. CDR3 in DNA: TGCGCCAGCAGCTTGGGACAGAGCAATGAGCAGTTCTTC. This chain links TRBV5-1 with TRBJ2-1; a possible D gene is TRBD1 (5 bases). V dropped 0 bases and J dropped 6 bases, with 7 bases sitting between them. The CDR3 has 13 residues. CDR1 is SGHRS, CDR2 YFSETQ, per germline.

The chain employs TRBV9 and TRBJ2-6; D is tentatively TRBD1 or TRBD2 (5 bases each). This CDR3 spans 20 amino acids. V lost 4 bases, J lost 3 bases, and 26 bases lay in between. CDR1 and CDR2 (germline): SGDLS, YYNGEE. In nucleotides, the CDR3 is TGTGCCAGCAGCTTCCGCCTGCCGGACTCAGGGTGGGTTGGGGCCAACGTCCTGACTTTC. Protein sequence: CASSFRLPDSGWVGANVLTF.